Each of the 27 T cell receptor beta chains below was sequenced from the same sample in a study of multiple sclerosis patients with progressive multifocal leukoencephalopathy. TCRdb's table, derived via immunoSEQ multiplex PCR, lists solely in-frame clones and lacks some. This sample carries some 30,000 clones, more than 70% of them seen once, and the ten largest clones take approximately 1%. Time point reported: before natalizumab initiation. Sequenced sample: PBMCs. All receptors come from a human donor with multiple sclerosis.

The rearrangement joins TRBV5-8 to TRBJ1-3; TRBD1 is a possible D gene (6 bases). The CDR3 loop spans 17 amino acids. V was clipped by 1 base and J by 0 bases, with 14 bases between them. CDR1 and CDR2 from the germline V gene are SGHTS and YDEGEE. CDR3: CASSLNPDRSSGNTIYF. Written as DNA, the CDR3 is TGTGCCAGCAGCTTGAACCCCGACAGGAGCTCTGGAAACACCATATATTTT. Variable domain in full (rest from reference TRBV5-8 and TRBJ1-3): EAGVTQSPTHLIKTRGQQATLRCSPISGHTSVYWYQQALGLGLQFLLWYDEGEERNRGNFPPRFSGRQFPNYSSELNVNALELEDSALYLCASSLNPDRSSGNTIYFGEGSWLTVV.

J is TRBJ1-2 and V is TRBV5-4; D is ambiguous. The length of the CDR3 is 15 residues. CDR1 is SGHNT and CDR2 is YYREEE in the germline V gene (reference sequence). V lost 0 bases, J lost 0 bases, and 9 bases lay in between. The CDR3, as DNA: TGTGCCAGCAGCTTGGCCCCCGGTCCTAACTATGGCTACACCTTC. It encodes CASSLAPGPNYGYTF. The full variable domain, its missing parts supplied by reference TRBV5-4 and TRBJ1-2, is ETGVTQSPTHLIKTRGQQVTLRCSSQSGHNTVSWYQQALGQGPQFIFQYYREEENGRGNFPPRFSGLQFPNYSSELNVNALELDDSALYLCASSLAPGPNYGYTFGSGTRLTVV.

The rearrangement joins TRBV29-1 to TRBJ2-3; D uncertain. This CDR3 has 13 residues. Germline V gene sequence: CDR1 SQVTM, CDR2 ANQGSEA. The germline V and J ends were trimmed by 4 bases and 2 bases, with 10 bases remaining between them. The CDR3 nucleotides read TGCAGCGTTGCGGCTCGGTTCACAGATACGCAGTATTTT. It specifies CSVAARFTDTQYF.

The rearrangement uses TRBV7-2 and TRBJ1-1; D gene uncertain. The germline V and J ends were trimmed by 5 bases and 1 base, with 14 bases remaining between them. CDR3 length equals 15 residues. The germline V gene has CDR1 SGHTA and CDR2 FQGNSA. The CDR3 coding sequence is TGTGCCAGCAGCCGACGGATTATTTCGAACACTGAAGCTTTCTTT. Amino acids: CASSRRIISNTEAFF.

The chain couples TRBV18 to TRBJ2-5, with 10 bases fitting TRBD1. Matching the DNA end better, TRBJ2-7 makes the J call doubtful. The CDR3 length is 16 residues. Germline V lookup: CDR1 KGHSH, CDR2 LQKENI. CDR3 residues: CASSPWTGQGTYEQYF. The CDR3 DNA is TGTGCCAGCTCACCTTGGACGGGACAGGGGACCTACGAGCAGTACTTC.

The V gene is TRBV11-3, the J gene TRBJ2-5; TRBD2 agrees at 8 bases. The germline gives CDR1 SGHNT, CDR2 YENEEA. The J segment lost 4 bases and the V segment lost 3 bases, leaving 4 bases of the junction unmatched. This CDR3 comprises 14 residues. The CDR3 sequence: CASSLGTRAETQYF. The CDR3, as DNA: TGTGCCAGCAGCTTGGGGACTAGGGCAGAGACCCAGTACTTC.

The gene calls are TRBV4-3 and TRBJ1-2; 8 bases fit TRBD1. With 0 bases clipped from V and 4 bases from J, the junction kept 7 bases outside the gene matches. Germline lookup yields CDR1 LGHNA and CDR2 YSLEER. This CDR3 spans 16 amino acids. The CDR3 here is CASSQDPRGLGYGYTF. CDR3 in DNA: TGCGCCAGCAGCCAAGATCCCAGGGGGCTTGGCTATGGCTACACCTTC.

The chain joins TRBV30 to TRBJ1-1; D is unclear. This CDR3 is 15 amino acids long. V shed 4 bases and J shed 1 base, with 16 bases lying between them. Per germline, CDR1 GTSNPN and CDR2 SVGIG (reference sequence). This chain's CDR3 is CAWNLGPDGNTEAFF. In DNA form, the CDR3 reads TGTGCCTGGAATCTCGGGCCGGACGGGAACACTGAAGCTTTCTTT. Full variable domain (missing parts from reference TRBV30 and TRBJ1-1): SQTIHQWPATLVQPVGSPLSLECTVEGTSNPNLYWYRQAAGRGLQLLFYSVGIGQISSEVPQNLSASRPQDRQFILSSKKLLLSDSGFYLCAWNLGPDGNTEAFFGQGTRLTVV.

The chain joins TRBV4-3 to TRBJ2-5; perhaps D is TRBD1 or TRBD2 (5 bases each). V lost 1 base and J 5 bases, leaving 20 bases between the germline ends. Germline CDR1 LGHNA, CDR2 YSLEER. The CDR3 length is 17 residues. CDR3: CASSQVVRDPRWETQYF. The CDR3 DNA reads as TGCGCCAGCAGCCAAGTAGTCCGGGACCCCCGTTGGGAGACCCAGTACTTC.

V usage is TRBV5-4 and J usage is TRBJ1-2, with D hard to call. The CDR3 is 13 residues long. Trimming took off 4 bases at V and 4 bases at J, with 11 bases between the two ends. Germline V gene sequence: CDR1 SGHNT, CDR2 YYREEE (reference sequence). In nucleotides, the CDR3 is TGTGCCAGCAGCCCGACACCTATCTATGGCTACACCTTC. This encodes CASSPTPIYGYTF.

This chain connects TRBV19 to TRBJ1-2; possibly TRBD1 for D (5 bases). Per the germline V gene, CDR1 is LNHDA and CDR2 is SQIVND (reference sequence). This CDR3 has 12 amino acids. V was pared by 9 bases and J by 8 bases, with 16 bases between. CDR3 in amino acids: CASTGGASGYTF. CDR3 DNA: TGTGCCAGCACCGGAGGGGCGTCCGGCTACACCTTC.

The V and J genes are TRBV27 and TRBJ1-1; the D is unclear. V was pared by 10 bases and J by 5 bases, with 11 bases between. The CDR3 extends over 11 amino acids. CDR1 MNHEY and CDR2 SMNVEV come from the germline V gene (reference sequence). CDR3 loop: CAIIGRTEAFF. In nucleotides, the CDR3 is TGTGCCATTATCGGGCGAACTGAAGCTTTCTTT.

The chain uses TRBV5-4 and TRBJ2-1; 10 bases are a match to TRBD2. CDR1 and CDR2 (germline): SGHNT, YYREEE (reference sequence). This CDR3 spans 15 amino acids. Germline trimming cut 0 bases from V and 5 bases from J; bases unmatched to any gene: 2. The CDR3 nucleotides are TGTGCCAGCAGCTTGGGGACTAGCGGAAACAATGAGCAGTTCTTC. Protein product: CASSLGTSGNNEQFF.

The gene calls are TRBV5-6 and TRBJ2-3; D is ambiguous. The germline V and J ends were trimmed by 6 bases and 0 bases, with 14 bases remaining between them. Germline CDR1 and CDR2: SGHDT and YYEEEE. This CDR3 is built from 15 residues. The CDR3: CASKIRLTSTDTQYF. Written as DNA, the CDR3 is TGTGCCAGCAAAATAAGGTTAACTAGCACAGATACGCAGTATTTT. Drawing the rest from reference TRBV5-6 and TRBJ2-3, the complete variable domain is DAGVTQSPTHLIKTRGQQVTLRCSPKSGHDTVSWYQQALGQGPQFIFQYYEEEERQRGNFPDRFSGHQFPNYSSELNVNALLLGDSALYLCASKIRLTSTDTQYFGPGTRLTVL.

This sequence joins TRBV2 and TRBJ1-1; unclear D gene. Trimming removed 7 bases at V and 1 base at J, with 7 bases between. CDR3 size: 12 residues. CDR1 and CDR2 (germline): SNHLY, FYNNEI. The CDR3 nucleotides are TGTGCCAGCATCCGGGGGAACACTGAAGCTTTCTTT. Amino acids: CASIRGNTEAFF. Complete variable domain (other parts from reference TRBV2 and TRBJ1-1): EPEVTQTPSHQVTQMGQEVILRCVPISNHLYFYWYRQILGQKVEFLVSFYNNEISEKSEIFDDQFSVERPDGSNFTLKIRSTKLEDSAMYFCASIRGNTEAFFGQGTRLTVV.

The chain joins TRBV10-1 to TRBJ2-5; the D call may be TRBD1 or TRBD2 (5 bases each). Trimming took 0 bases from V and 2 from J, leaving 13 bases between them. Germline assignment: CDR1 WNHNN and CDR2 SYGVQD (reference sequence). This CDR3 comprises 16 residues. CDR3 in amino acids: CASSESNGGTQETQYF. CDR3 DNA: TGCGCCAGCAGTGAGTCGAATGGGGGAACTCAAGAGACCCAGTACTTC.

This clone was seen only once. CDR3 amino acids: CASSLSLGASQETQYF. CDR3 in DNA: TGTGCCAGCAGCTTATCGTTGGGAGCGTCCCAAGAGACCCAGTACTTC. This sequence joins TRBV5-5 and TRBJ2-5; the D gene is possibly TRBD2 (5 bases). Germline V gene lookup returns CDR1 SGHKS and CDR2 YYEKEE (reference sequence). The CDR3 is 16 amino acids. Trimming stripped 2 bases from V and 1 base from J, with 15 bases between.

This chain uses TRBV18 with TRBJ2-7; 13 positions match TRBD2. Trimming cost V 0 bases and J 1 base; bases outside gene matches: 6. CDR1 and CDR2 from the germline V gene are KGHSH and LQKENI. CDR3 length: 18 amino acids. The CDR3 DNA is TGTGCCAGCTCACCACCGATGGGACTAGCGGGGAGATCCTACGAGCAGTACTTC. It encodes CASSPPMGLAGRSYEQYF.

The V and J genes are TRBV6-5 and TRBJ1-3; no reliable D call. The germline gives CDR1 MNHEY, CDR2 SVGAGI. Trimming removed 10 bases at V and 4 bases at J, with 17 bases between. The CDR3 runs to 14 residues. The CDR3 sequence is CAIEDPAEGNTIYF. CDR3 coding DNA: TGTGCCATCGAGGACCCAGCGGAAGGAAACACCATATATTTT.

This CDR3 is CASSQDRAGGAAKNIQYF. The CDR3 nucleotides read TGCGCCAGCAGCCAAGACCGGGCGGGGGGCGCGGCCAAAAACATTCAGTACTTC. V usage is TRBV4-3 and J usage is TRBJ2-4; 8 bases are shared with TRBD2. V lost 0 bases and J lost 1; bases outside the gene matches: 8. Germline CDR1 is LGHNA and CDR2 is YSLEER. The CDR3 is 18 residues long.

The chain carries TRBV7-8 and TRBJ2-5; TRBD1 matches at 9 bases. J was trimmed by 3 bases and V by 1 base; bases with no gene match: 12. The CDR3 extends over 18 amino acids. The germline V gene encodes CDR1 SGHVS and CDR2 FQNEAQ. The DNA of the CDR3 is TGTGCCAGCAGCTTAGAGCGGTCGGGTGACAGGGGGGAAGAGACCCAGTACTTC. This gives the protein CASSLERSGDRGEETQYF.

This chain joins TRBV30 and TRBJ2-7; D unclear. Trimming pared 0 bases from V and 0 bases from J, leaving 9 bases between. This CDR3 contains 14 residues. Germline V gives CDR1 GTSNPN, CDR2 SVGIG (reference sequence). For the CDR3, the DNA is TGTGCCTGGAGTGTAGCGCGGCTCTCCTACGAGCAGTACTTC. It specifies CAWSVARLSYEQYF.

The rearrangement links TRBV5-1 to TRBJ1-1, with a weak D call TRBD1 (5 bases). CDR1 is SGHRS and CDR2 is YFSETQ in the germline V gene. Trimming left V 2 bases short and J 1 base short, with 9 bases between. The CDR3 is 14 residues long. CDR3 protein: CASSFRDGNTEAFF. The DNA for the CDR3 is TGCGCCAGCAGCTTCCGGGACGGGAACACTGAAGCTTTCTTT.

V gene TRBV28 combines with J gene TRBJ1-2; no definite D call. The CDR3 is made up of 14 amino acids. The germline V gene encodes CDR1 MDHEN and CDR2 SYDVKM. Trimming removed 7 bases at V and 4 bases at J, with 16 bases between. The CDR3 reads CASIGLNLFYGYTF. The CDR3 DNA follows: TGTGCCAGCATTGGGCTGAACCTATTCTATGGCTACACCTTC.

The rearrangement joins TRBV5-4 to TRBJ1-1; possibly TRBD1 for D (5 bases). Deletions cut 5 bases from V and 4 bases from J, with 12 bases between. The CDR3 is 13 amino acids. Germline CDR1 reads SGHNT; CDR2 reads YYREEE (reference sequence). CDR3 nucleotides: TGTGCCAGCAGTGGGGGAATCGGCACTGAAGCTTTCTTT. Amino acids: CASSGGIGTEAFF. Filled out from reference TRBV5-4 and TRBJ1-1, the complete variable domain reads ETGVTQSPTHLIKTRGQQVTLRCSSQSGHNTVSWYQQALGQGPQFIFQYYREEENGRGNFPPRFSGLQFPNYSSELNVNALELDDSALYLCASSGGIGTEAFFGQGTRLTVV.

V usage is TRBV2 and J usage is TRBJ1-1; no firm D call. Germline values: CDR1 SNHLY, CDR2 FYNNEI. The ends were cut back, 1 base at V and 2 bases at J, with 11 bases in the middle. The CDR3 length is 15 residues. The CDR3 here is CASSEGWAENTEAFF. The CDR3 DNA follows: TGTGCCAGCAGTGAAGGCTGGGCCGAAAACACTGAAGCTTTCTTT. The whole variable domain, filled in from reference TRBV2 and TRBJ1-1, reads EPEVTQTPSHQVTQMGQEVILRCVPISNHLYFYWYRQILGQKVEFLVSFYNNEISEKSEIFDDQFSVERPDGSNFTLKIRSTKLEDSAMYFCASSEGWAENTEAFFGQGTRLTVV.

This chain joins TRBV7-3 and TRBJ2-2; TRBD2 agrees at 8 bases. The germline V gene has CDR1 SGHTA and CDR2 FQGTGA. The CDR3 spans 14 residues. Trimming at V came to 0 bases and at J to 6 bases, leaving 0 bases not matched to a gene. Here the CDR3 DNA reads TGTGCCAGCAGCTTAACGACTAGCGCCGGGGAGCTGTTTTTT. This encodes CASSLTTSAGELFF. Variable domain in full (rest from reference TRBV7-3 and TRBJ2-2): GAGVSQTPSNKVTEKGKYVELRCDPISGHTALYWYRQSLGQGPEFLIYFQGTGAADDSGLPNDRFFAVRPEGSVSTLKIQRTERGDSAVYLCASSLTTSAGELFFGEGSRLTVL.